Listed here are 25 T cell receptor beta chains from one sample, sequenced in a study of blood T cell repertoires in COVID-19 (dated by TCRdb to the early 2020s). The method was the immunoSEQ multiplex PCR assay. TCRdb carries this immuneACCESS record with in-frame sequences only. Its versions omit some clonotypes, under half of them owing to an unresolved V gene in the studies checked, with the rest unexplained. The sample data list roughly 340,000 clones, and 88% of these were observed just once. The ten largest clones add up to around 6.6% of the sample. The sequenced material came from peripheral blood. The receptors come from a woman between 65 and 79 years old with COVID-19, enrolled during active disease.

The CDR3 region has the DNA TGTGCCAGCAGCTCCATGGGAGCACAAGAGACCCAGTACTTC. Encoded protein: CASSSMGAQETQYF. This chain links TRBV7-9 with TRBJ2-5, with D perhaps matching TRBD2 (5 bases). CDR3 length equals 14 residues. The germline V gene encodes CDR1 SEHNR and CDR2 FQNEAQ (reference sequence). Trimming cost V 4 bases and J 2 bases, with 11 bases left between them.

This chain joins TRBV5-1 and TRBJ1-2; no reliable D call. The CDR3 runs to 16 residues. Germline loops: CDR1 SGHRS, CDR2 YFSETQ. V lost 0 bases to trimming and J lost 8 bases, with 20 bases between them. CDR3 region: CASSLAEIGSRGGYTF. CDR3 nucleotides: TGCGCCAGCAGCTTGGCTGAGATCGGGAGCCGCGGGGGCTACACCTTC.

CDR3 coding DNA: TGTGCCAGCAGCTTAGGGCGGGGTACTGAAGCTTTCTTT. This sequence encodes CASSLGRGTEAFF. The rearrangement joins TRBV11-2 to TRBJ1-1; D call uncertain. Germline values: CDR1 SGHAT, CDR2 FQNNGV. The CDR3 consists of 13 residues. V shed 1 base and J shed 5 bases, with 8 bases lying between them.

V gene TRBV9 combines with J gene TRBJ1-6, with 8 bases aligning to TRBD1. Germline V CDR1 and CDR2: SGDLS, YYNGEE. V was clipped by 0 bases and J by 7 bases; unmatched bases: 9. CDR3 size: 17 residues. CDR3 amino acids: CASSVAGAGGQNSPLHF. CDR3 DNA sequence: TGTGCCAGCAGCGTAGCGGGTGCAGGGGGCCAGAATTCACCCCTCCACTTT.

This chain connects TRBV5-1 to TRBJ2-7; a weak D match, TRBD2 (6 bases). This CDR3 has 17 residues. Trimming shortened V by 3 bases and J by 0 bases, and 19 bases separated the two germline ends. The germline V gene encodes CDR1 SGHRS and CDR2 YFSETQ. Written as DNA, the CDR3 is TGCGCCAGCAGCTCGCTCCCCGGGGGTAGGCACTCCTACGAGCAGTACTTC. Translated, it gives CASSSLPGGRHSYEQYF.

The V gene is TRBV18, the J gene TRBJ2-6, with 7 bases lining up with TRBD2. The V gene end was trimmed by 0 bases and the J gene end by 1 base; junction bases not matched to a gene: 6. Germline V lookup: CDR1 KGHSH, CDR2 LQKENI. The CDR3 length is 18 residues. The CDR3 DNA is TGTGCCAGCTCACCACCTTCTCGGGGAGGGTCTGGGGCCAACGTCCTGACTTTC. It codes for CASSPPSRGGSGANVLTF.

The rearrangement joins TRBV6-5 to TRBJ1-1; D remains unclear. The CDR3 spans 15 residues. V was cut by 0 bases and J by 0 bases, with 8 bases left in between. Germline V gene data show CDR1 as MNHEY and CDR2 as SVGAGI. The chain's CDR3 is CASSYSITMNTEAFF. Here the CDR3 DNA reads TGTGCCAGCAGTTACTCTATAACTATGAACACTGAAGCTTTCTTT.

The CDR3 reads CASSIRDSGYTF. CDR3 DNA: TGTGCCAGCAGCATCCGGGACTCAGGCTACACCTTC. The chain couples TRBV7-9 to TRBJ1-2; TRBD1 is a possible D gene (5 bases). Germline V gives CDR1 SEHNR, CDR2 FQNEAQ (reference sequence). V was shortened by 5 bases and J by 8 bases, with 12 bases between the two germline ends. This CDR3 contains 12 residues.

As regards this clone: Other DNA sequences from this sample encode an identical CDR3 as well. The chain joins TRBV6-5 to TRBJ2-2; the D gene is possibly TRBD1 (5 bases). Germline V lookup: CDR1 MNHEY, CDR2 SVGAGI. This CDR3 is built from 15 residues. V was clipped by 0 bases and J by 2 bases, with 7 bases between them. The CDR3 protein is CASSYSGANTGELFF. The CDR3, as DNA: TGTGCCAGCAGTTACTCAGGGGCCAACACCGGGGAGCTGTTTTTT.

About this clone itself: The junction and the germline gene differ at one end; a read error may be behind it. The rearrangement joins TRBV9 to TRBJ1-2; 10 bases are shared with TRBD1. Germline V lookup: CDR1 SGDLS, CDR2 YYNGEE. The CDR3 is 10 residues long. For the CDR3, the DNA is TGTGCCAGCGGGACAGGGGCCCTCGCCTTC. Its protein is CASGTGALAF.

The CDR3 loop reads CASSRPGQGHSPLHF. CDR3 in DNA: TGTGCCAGCAGCCGTCCGGGACAGGGTCACTCACCCCTCCACTTT. The chain combines TRBV11-2 with TRBJ1-6, with 9 positions matching TRBD1. Trimming at V came to 5 bases and at J to 10 bases, leaving 9 bases not matched to a gene. Germline CDR1 SGHAT, CDR2 FQNNGV. The length of the CDR3 is 15 residues.

The J gene is TRBJ2-7, the V gene TRBV5-1, with D possibly being TRBD2 (5 bases). The germline CDR1 and CDR2 sequences are SGHRS and YFSETQ. The CDR3 has 12 amino acids. Trimming removed 2 bases at V and 5 bases at J, with 8 bases between. The CDR3 DNA sequence: TGCGCCAGCAGCTTCACCGGGAACGAGCAGTACTTC. Protein: CASSFTGNEQYF.

V usage is TRBV7-2 and J usage is TRBJ1-4; D uncertain. This CDR3 comprises 16 residues. The germline CDR1 and CDR2 sequences are SGHTA and FQGNSA. The V end was cut by 2 bases, the J end by 1 base, with 11 bases between. CDR3 sequence reads: CASSLLSGVTNEKLFF. The CDR3 DNA follows: TGTGCCAGCAGCTTATTATCCGGGGTAACTAATGAAAAACTGTTTTTT. The complete variable domain, with remaining parts taken from reference TRBV7-2 and TRBJ1-4, reads GAGVSQSPSNKVTEKGKDVELRCDPISGHTALYWYRQSLGQGLEFLIYFQGNSAPDKSGLPSDRFSAERTGGSVSTLTIQRTQQEDSAVYLCASSLLSGVTNEKLFFGSGTQLSVL.

The CDR3 sequence is CASSIRQGQPQHF. The CDR3 nucleotides read TGTGCCAGCAGTATCCGACAGGGACAGCCCCAGCATTTT. The gene calls are TRBV12-3 or TRBV12-4 and TRBJ1-5; 7 bases map to TRBD1. CDR3 length equals 13 residues. J gave up 7 bases and V 5 bases, and 5 bases lay outside the gene matches.

The chain employs TRBV11-2 and TRBJ1-2; 10 bases map to TRBD1. Germline-derived CDR1 and CDR2 are SGHAT and FQNNGV. The CDR3 covers 15 residues. V trimming: 4 bases; J trimming: 5 bases; junction bases outside the gene matches: 7. The chain's CDR3 is CASSSRQGAEYGYTF. CDR3 bases: TGTGCCAGCAGCTCACGACAGGGGGCCGAGTATGGCTACACCTTC.

In this sample, this clone turned up once. The chain joins TRBV15 to TRBJ1-4, with D tentatively TRBD1 (6 bases). The V end was cut by 7 bases, the J end by 8 bases, with 20 bases between. Germline assignment: CDR1 LNHNV and CDR2 YYDKDF (reference sequence). This CDR3 is built from 15 residues. Here the CDR3 reads CATTPGGLVSEKLFF. The CDR3 DNA reads TGTGCCACCACTCCGGGGGGGCTCGTTAGCGAAAAACTGTTTTTT.

The chain joins TRBV30 to TRBJ2-7; 8 positions match TRBD1. Per the germline V gene, CDR1 is GTSNPN and CDR2 is SVGIG (reference sequence). This CDR3 contains 13 residues. After removal of 5 bases from V and 2 bases from J, the junction contained 5 bases not matched to a gene. As DNA, the CDR3 is TGTGCCTGGGAAAAGGGACAGGCCTACGAGCAGTACTTC. Translated, it gives CAWEKGQAYEQYF.

This clone was seen once. In DNA, the CDR3 is TGTGCCAGCAGCCCTTCTAGCGGGGGGGCCCAGGATGAGCAGTTCTTC. This gives the protein CASSPSSGGAQDEQFF. The gene calls are TRBV3-1 (or the pseudogene TRBV3-2) and TRBJ2-1; 12 bases match TRBD2. V lost 4 bases and J lost 8; bases outside the gene matches: 9. CDR3 length: 16 amino acids. Germline V CDR1 and CDR2: LGHDT, YNNKEL (reference sequence).

V is TRBV2 and J is TRBJ1-1; 11 bases are shared with TRBD1. V was pared by 6 bases and J by 5 bases, with 5 bases of the junction left unmatched. Germline-derived CDR1 and CDR2 are SNHLY and FYNNEI. The CDR3 loop spans 14 amino acids. In DNA form, the CDR3 reads TGTGCCAGCAGGGGACAGGGGGTGGCGACTGAAGCTTTCTTT. It encodes CASRGQGVATEAFF.

The sample holds one count of this clone. The chain is built from TRBV28 and TRBJ1-5, with TRBD1 as a possible D gene (5 bases). Germline V lookup: CDR1 MDHEN, CDR2 SYDVKM. V was shortened by 2 bases and J by 7 bases, with 12 bases between the two germline ends. The CDR3 runs to 14 residues. The CDR3 nucleotides read TGTGCCAGCAGTTTAGCAGGGTATGACCAGCCCCAGCATTTT. This codes for CASSLAGYDQPQHF.

This chain joins TRBV10-1 and TRBJ2-7, with 9 bases aligning to TRBD1. Germline CDR1 and CDR2: WNHNN and SYGVQD (reference sequence). This CDR3 has 14 amino acids. Germline trimming cut 5 bases from V and 7 bases from J; bases unmatched to any gene: 9. The CDR3 region is CASSKGQGKEEQYF. CDR3 bases: TGCGCCAGCAGTAAAGGACAGGGGAAGGAGGAGCAGTACTTC.

The V and J genes are TRBV5-4 and TRBJ2-1; 8 bases are a match to TRBD2. J gave up 3 bases and V 3 bases, and 8 bases lay outside the gene matches. Germline CDR1 is SGHNT and CDR2 is YYREEE (reference sequence). The CDR3 spans 16 residues. The CDR3 loop reads CASSSGGAVSYNEQFF. In DNA form, the CDR3 reads TGTGCCAGCAGCTCCGGGGGGGCTGTTAGCTACAATGAGCAGTTCTTC.

Points on this clone: Within the sample, other DNA sequences also encode this same CDR3. The chain joins TRBV27 to TRBJ1-2, with D perhaps TRBD1 (6 bases). Per germline, CDR1 MNHEY and CDR2 SMNVEV (reference sequence). This CDR3 contains 14 residues. V lost 2 bases to trimming and J lost 0 bases, with 7 bases between them. This chain's CDR3 is CASSLAGANYGYTF. The CDR3 DNA reads TGTGCCAGCAGTTTAGCAGGGGCTAACTATGGCTACACCTTC.

The chain joins TRBV19 to TRBJ2-7; TRBD1 matches 8 bases. Trimming removed 3 bases from V and 2 bases from J; junction bases left unmatched: 3. This CDR3 is built from 14 residues. Germline loops: CDR1 LNHDA, CDR2 SQIVND (reference sequence). The CDR3 is CASSIRQGPYEQYF. The CDR3 region has the DNA TGTGCCAGTAGTATTCGACAGGGGCCCTACGAGCAGTACTTC.

The V gene is TRBV6-6, the J gene TRBJ1-2, with a possible D match to TRBD1 (6 bases). The CDR3 is 12 amino acids. V was cut by 5 bases and J by 6 bases, with 10 bases left in between. Germline CDR1 reads MNHNY; CDR2 reads SVGAGI (reference sequence). CDR3 bases: TGTGCCAGCAGTACACAGGGTAATGGCTACACCTTC. Translating gives CASSTQGNGYTF.